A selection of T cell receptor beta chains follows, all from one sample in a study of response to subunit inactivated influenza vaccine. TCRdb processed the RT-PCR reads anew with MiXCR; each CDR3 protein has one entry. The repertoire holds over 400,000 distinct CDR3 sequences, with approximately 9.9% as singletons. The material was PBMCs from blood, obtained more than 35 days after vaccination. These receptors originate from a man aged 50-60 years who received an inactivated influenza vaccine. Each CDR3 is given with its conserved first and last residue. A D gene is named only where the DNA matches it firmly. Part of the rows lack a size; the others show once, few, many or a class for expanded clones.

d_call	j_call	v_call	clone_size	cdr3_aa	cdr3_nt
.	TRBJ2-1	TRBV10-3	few	CAIADGFYNEQFF	TGTGCCATCGCGGACGGATTTTACAATGAGCAGTTCTTC
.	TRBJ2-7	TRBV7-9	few	CASSLDGLYSEQYF	TGTGCCAGCAGCTTGGACGGATTATACAGCGAGCAGTACTTC
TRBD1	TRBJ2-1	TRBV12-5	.	CASGLTTDGQGAPNEQFF	TGTGCTAGTGGTTTGACCACAGATGGACAGGGGGCTCCAAATGAGCAGTTCTTC
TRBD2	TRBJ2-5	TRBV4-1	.	CASSQVWTRPYKTQYF	TGCGCCAGCAGCCAAGTTTGGACTAGACCTTATAAGACCCAGTACTTC
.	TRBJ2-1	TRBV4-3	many	CASSQDGTGKEREQFF	TGCGCCAGCAGCCAAGATGGAACAGGGAAAGAAAGGGAGCAGTTCTTC
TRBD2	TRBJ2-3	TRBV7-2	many	CASSLLGLARSTDTQYF	TGTGCCAGCAGCTTATTAGGACTAGCGAGGAGCACAGATACGCAGTATTTT
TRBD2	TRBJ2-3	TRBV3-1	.	CASSQDQEASGGSSTDTQYF	TGTGCCAGCAGCCAAGATCAAGAGGCTAGCGGGGGTTCTAGCACAGATACGCAGTATTTT
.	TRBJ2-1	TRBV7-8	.	CASSQRGVTSSYNEQFF	TGTGCCAGCAGCCAACGCGGGGTGACTAGCTCCTACAATGAGCAGTTCTTC
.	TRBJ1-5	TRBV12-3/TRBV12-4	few	CASSLILGEIGQLYSNQPQHF	TGTGCCAGCAGTTTGATCCTCGGAGAGATCGGACAGCTATATAGCAATCAGCCCCAGCATTTT
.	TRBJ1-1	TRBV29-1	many	CSVVEVMNTEAFF	TGCAGCGTTGTTGAGGTAATGAACACTGAAGCTTTCTTT
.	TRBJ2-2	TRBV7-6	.	CASSLAESYTGELFF	TGTGCCAGCAGCTTAGCGGAGTCTTACACCGGGGAGCTGTTTTTT
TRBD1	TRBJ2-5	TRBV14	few	CASSRRDRDRLQETQYF	TGTGCCAGCAGCCGACGGGACCGGGACAGGCTACAAGAGACCCAGTACTTC
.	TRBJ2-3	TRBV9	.	CASSVGGSITDTQYF	TGTGCCAGCAGCGTAGGGGGCAGCATCACAGATACGCAGTATTTT
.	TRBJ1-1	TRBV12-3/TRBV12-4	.	CASSRGQGSTEAFF	TGTGCCAGCAGCCGGGGGCAGGGGAGCACTGAAGCTTTCTTT
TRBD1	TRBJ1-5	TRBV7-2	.	CASSLGSPGQGDQPQHF	TGTGCCAGCAGCTTGGGCTCTCCGGGACAGGGTGATCAGCCCCAGCATTTT
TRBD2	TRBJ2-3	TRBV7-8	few	CASSLGGRGVSDTQYF	TGTGCCAGCAGCTTAGGGGGGCGGGGGGTTTCAGATACGCAGTATTTT
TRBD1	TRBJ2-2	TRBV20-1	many	CSARARRTGNTGELFF	TGCAGTGCTAGAGCCCGAAGGACAGGAAACACCGGGGAGCTGTTTTTT
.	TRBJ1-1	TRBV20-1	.	CSAYLLGGMNTEAFF	TGCAGTGCTTACCTCTTGGGGGGCATGAACACTGAAGCTTTCTTT
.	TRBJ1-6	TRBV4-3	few	CASSQDWRYSPLHF	TGCGCCAGCAGCCAAGACTGGCGGTATTCACCCCTCCACTTT
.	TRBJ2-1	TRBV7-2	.	CASSPQGPEQFF	TGTGCCAGCAGCCCCCAGGGACCTGAGCAGTTCTTC
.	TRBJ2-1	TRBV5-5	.	CASSLIFPDIRGRNEQFF	TGTGCCAGCAGCTTGATCTTCCCGGACATCAGGGGGAGGAATGAGCAGTTCTTC
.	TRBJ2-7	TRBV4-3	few	CASSPSGAGEQYF	TGCGCCAGCAGCCCTTCGGGGGCCGGGGAGCAGTACTTC
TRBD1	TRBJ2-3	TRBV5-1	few	CASSSGGTGDTQYF	TGCGCCAGCAGCTCAGGGGGCACGGGGGATACGCAGTATTTT
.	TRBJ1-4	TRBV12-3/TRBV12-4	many	CASGRGGNEKLFF	TGTGCCAGCGGTCGCGGGGGTAATGAAAAACTGTTTTTT
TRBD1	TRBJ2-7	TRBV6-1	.	CASGSIAGGTYEQYF	TGTGCCAGCGGGTCTATCGCAGGGGGTACCTACGAGCAGTACTTC
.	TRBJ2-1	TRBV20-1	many	CSARAHVQREQFF	TGCAGTGCTAGGGCGCACGTTCAGAGGGAGCAGTTCTTC
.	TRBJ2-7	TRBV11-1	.	CASSLASLVNEQYF	TGTGCCAGCAGCTTAGCTTCTCTGGTCAACGAGCAGTACTTC
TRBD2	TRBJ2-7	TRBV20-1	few	CSAQGTSGRAIHEQYF	TGCAGTGCCCAAGGGACTAGCGGGAGGGCCATCCACGAGCAGTACTTC
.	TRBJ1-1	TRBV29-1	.	CSVEYRVLNTEAFF	TGCAGCGTTGAATATAGGGTTCTGAACACTGAAGCTTTCTTT
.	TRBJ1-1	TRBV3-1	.	CASSPLQGSDTEAFF	TGTGCCAGCAGCCCACTACAGGGATCGGACACTGAAGCTTTCTTT
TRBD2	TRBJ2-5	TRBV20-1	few	CSAPLAGGQETQYF	TGCAGTGCTCCTCTAGCGGGGGGCCAAGAGACCCAGTACTTC
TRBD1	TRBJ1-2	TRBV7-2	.	CASNRYQGATGYTF	TGTGCCAGCAACCGATACCAGGGGGCGACTGGCTACACCTTC
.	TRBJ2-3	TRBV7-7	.	CASSRERGDTQYF	TGTGCTAGCAGCCGAGAGAGGGGAGATACGCAGTATTTT
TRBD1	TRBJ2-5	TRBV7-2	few	CASSWSTGGYETQYF	TGTGCCAGCAGCTGGTCGACAGGGGGCTATGAGACCCAGTACTTC
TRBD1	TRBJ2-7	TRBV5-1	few	CASSLDGRGPSSEQYF	TGCGCCAGCAGCTTGGATGGCAGGGGGCCATCGAGTGAGCAGTACTTC
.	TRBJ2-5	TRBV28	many	CASRKTGQETQYF	TGTGCCAGCAGGAAGACAGGACAAGAGACCCAGTACTTC
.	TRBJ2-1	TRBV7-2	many	CASRGGLSVYNEQFF	TGTGCCAGCAGAGGCGGTTTGAGTGTCTACAATGAGCAGTTCTTC
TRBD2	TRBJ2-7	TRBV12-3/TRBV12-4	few	CASSPPLGLGDSYEQYF	TGTGCCAGCAGCCCTCCCCTGGGACTAGGGGACTCCTACGAGCAGTACTTC
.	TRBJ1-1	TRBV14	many	CASSQNVQAPGAFF	TGTGCCAGCAGCCAAAACGTCCAGGCACCAGGGGCTTTCTTT
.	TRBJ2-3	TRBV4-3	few	CASSQSLTDTQYF	TGCGCCAGCAGCCAAAGTCTCACAGATACGCAGTATTTT
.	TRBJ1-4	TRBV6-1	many	CASSAAATNEKLFF	TGTGCCAGCAGTGCGGCGGCAACTAATGAAAAACTGTTTTTT
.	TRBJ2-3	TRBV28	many	CASGTSDTQYF	TGTGCCAGCGGCACATCAGATACGCAGTATTTT
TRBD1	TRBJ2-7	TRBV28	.	CASSWTGGAGPAYEQYF	TGTGCCAGCAGCTGGACAGGGGGCGCAGGGCCCGCCTACGAGCAGTACTTC
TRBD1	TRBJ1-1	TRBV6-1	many	CASSGQGAKTEAFF	TGTGCCAGCAGTGGTCAGGGGGCAAAGACTGAAGCTTTCTTT
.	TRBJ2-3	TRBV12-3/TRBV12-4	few	CASSAGWGGTDTQYF	TGTGCCAGCAGTGCCGGGTGGGGGGGCACAGATACGCAGTATTTT
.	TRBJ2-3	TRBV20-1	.	CSADSDRDPMDTQYF	TGCAGTGCTGACAGCGACCGGGACCCTATGGATACGCAGTATTTT
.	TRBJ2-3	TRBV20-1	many	CSAPKAGTDTQYF	TGCAGTGCTCCTAAGGCGGGCACAGATACGCAGTATTTT
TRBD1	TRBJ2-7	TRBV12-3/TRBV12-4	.	CASSLRTGGDEQYF	TGTGCCAGCAGTTTACGGACAGGGGGCGACGAGCAGTACTTC
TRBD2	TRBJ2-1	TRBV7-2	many	CASSRTSGRALNEQFF	TGTGCCAGCAGCCGGACTAGCGGGAGGGCCCTCAATGAGCAGTTCTTC
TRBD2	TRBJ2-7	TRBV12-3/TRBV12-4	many	CASSLGTSGTSYEQYF	TGTGCCAGCAGTCTAGGGACTAGCGGGACTTCCTACGAGCAGTACTTC
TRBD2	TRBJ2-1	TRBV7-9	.	CASSLGLGYNEQFF	TGTGCCAGCAGCTTGGGACTAGGATACAATGAGCAGTTCTTC
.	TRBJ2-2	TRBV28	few	CASSSPGLGGELFF	TGTGCCAGCAGTTCCCCGGGTCTGGGCGGGGAGCTGTTTTTT
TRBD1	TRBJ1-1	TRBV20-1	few	CSADRENTEAFF	TGCAGTGCGGACAGGGAGAACACTGAAGCTTTCTTT